The source of this T cell receptor (beta chain) is a study of cytomegalovirus exposure and HLA in healthy donors. Study summary: The Caucasian-associated ancestry cluster contained about 80% of the approximately 400 genotyped donors. Study-level results: It emerged from a later analysis that several of the most significant clusters appeared to be linked to common viral pathogens. At a 0.05 false discovery rate, a later analysis found some 18,000 TCR beta sequences to be associated with HLA alleles. Reports credit the classifier with highly specific, highly sensitive diagnosis of cytomegalovirus status.

A multiplex PCR was run with 60 Vbeta primers and 13 Jbeta primers. Measured with immunoSEQ multiplex PCR; TCRdb has only the in-frame clones, and not every one. The table includes about 130,000 clones, approximately 8.9% detected once. This clone was found a few times. Its specificity is unknown. The V segment lost 1 base and the J segment 8 bases; nucleotides outside the gene matches: 6. CDR3 length equals 15 residues. The germline V gene has CDR1 SNHLY and CDR2 FYNNEI. Sequencing was carried out using PBMCs. The source of this sequence is a middle-aged woman in good health and CMV-seropositive. The V and J genes are TRBV2 and TRBJ2-2, with TRBD2 matching over 8 bases. CDR3 amino acids: CASSEVTGGLGELFF. The CDR3 DNA reads TGTGCCAGCAGTGAAGTAACGGGGGGGTTAGGGGAGCTGTTTTTT.